Below, one T cell receptor beta chain is given with its context. As yet, its antigen is unknown. The data stem from a study of siplizumab effects on memory and regulatory T cells. Study conclusions and caveats: The alloresponse seemed to draw substantially on naive T cells, which appeared more diverse than memory cells.

The data were produced by immunoSEQ multiplex PCR, yet TCRdb's version contains in-frame clones alone and is incomplete. This table has 80,000 to 130,000 clones, 94% appearing once. This CDR3 comprises 16 residues. The germline CDR1 and CDR2 sequences are LNHDA and SQIVND (reference sequence). Unmatched junction bases numbered 6, after V lost 5 bases and J lost 0 bases. The chain combines TRBV19 with TRBJ2-3, with 9 bases fitting TRBD2. The sequencing sample was made of Tregs sorted from blood. The sequence came from a human donor in good health. The CDR3 DNA is TGTGCCAGTAGTGATCCGACTAGCGGTAGCACAGATACGCAGTATTTT. Protein sequence: CASSDPTSGSTDTQYF.